This T cell receptor beta chain derives from a study of regulatory T cells in long-lasting Graves disease. Whole-study context: For under 3 months, newly diagnosed Graves' patients had been taking antithyroid drugs.

In its sample, this clonotype was seen a few times. Time point reported: newly diagnosed GD, antithyroid drugs for less than 3 months. TCR sequences were obtained from RNA taken from PBMCs. In germline, CDR1 is DFQATT, CDR2 SNEGSKA (reference sequence). V lost 2 bases, J lost 4 bases, and 16 bases lay in between. CDR3 size: 15 residues. Investigators prepared the TCR beta libraries by applying iRepertoire HTBI primers and Arm-PCR of CDR3 regions. MiXCR, run by TCRdb on the multiplex PCR reads, gives a single entry per CDR3 protein. The sample shows 420,000 or so distinct CDR3 sequences, roughly 17% of them seen only once. These data also formed part of another study, on T cells in Graves' hyperthyroidism and ophthalmopathy. From that paper: The study based diagnoses on clinical symptoms, serum thyroxine and TRAb, thyroid ultrasound and orbital computed tomography. Expanded thyroid clonotypes (above 0.001) were mostly also found in blood.

The genes are TRBV20-1 and TRBJ2-3; no firm D call. The source material was peripheral blood mononuclear cells (PBMCs), sampled at new diagnosis, from a patient treated with antithyroid drugs. The receptor comes from a young woman with Graves disease. CDR3: CSARKRPQWADTQYF. CDR3 in DNA: TGCAGTGCTAGAAAAAGGCCCCAATGGGCAGATACGCAGTATTTT.